This T cell receptor beta chain appears in the sequencing data of a study of tumor-infiltrating lymphocytes in primary liver carcinoma. Study summary: Tumor lesions were T1-T3 N0M0 and spanned roughly 4.2 to 11 cm.

TCR beta cDNA was reverse-transcribed from approximately 0.45 ug of total RNA. The reaction used a constant-region primer and ProtoScript II reverse transcriptase. TCR beta libraries came from three nested multiplex PCR rounds using slightly modified ARM-PCR. The opening two PCR rounds, about 10 cycles each, paired TRBV1-TRBV30 forward primers with a C-beta reverse primer. From the multiplex PCR reads, TCRdb called clonotypes with MiXCR, one entry per CDR3 protein. Here the sample spans about 200,000 distinct CDR3 sequences, less than 75% being singletons. Turning to this clonotype: What it binds is unknown. Mismatch with germline at one junction end may stem from a read error.

Study results and caveats: Tumors had a significantly higher top-250-clone fraction than blood (p = 0.039).

RNA isolated from unsorted whole blood supplied the blood RNA, with germline DNA also extracted. The germline V gene encodes CDR1 SGHRS and CDR2 YFSETQ. There are 13 residues in the CDR3. The sequence was obtained from a woman in her sixties or seventies with primary liver carcinoma and hepatitis B virus infection. The chain joins TRBV5-1 to TRBJ2-5; 9 bases map to TRBD1. The sequenced sample consisted of peripheral blood. CDR3 coding DNA: TGCGTCAGCAGCTCGGGACAGGGAGAGACCCAGTACTTC. Translating gives CVSSSGQGETQYF.